This passage covers 9 T cell receptor beta chains from one sample sequenced in a study of OX40 agonist ivuxolimab in advanced cancers. Data came from immunoSEQ multiplex PCR; TCRdb stores just in-frame clones and leaves some out. The sample lists more than 75,000 clones, around 87% occurring once. Source: CD4+ or CD8+ T cells sorted from blood, taken in a trial of the OX40 agonist ivuxolimab. The receptors stem from an adult with an advanced solid tumor such as melanoma, head and neck, liver or kidney cancer.

This chain's CDR3 is CASSYGGVHTEAFF. DNA of the CDR3: TGTGCCAGCAGTTACGGTGGGGTGCACACTGAAGCTTTCTTT. The J gene is TRBJ1-1, the V gene TRBV6-5; D not resolved. The CDR3 extends over 14 amino acids. Germline CDR1 and CDR2: MNHEY and SVGAGI. Trimming removed 2 bases from V and 3 bases from J, with 10 bases in between.

CDR3 bases: TGTGCCAGCAGCCAAGATATCCAGGGCTCCTACAATGAGCAGTTCTTC. Its translation is CASSQDIQGSYNEQFF. The V gene is TRBV4-2, the J gene TRBJ2-1, with D possibly being TRBD1 (5 bases). Trimming pared 0 bases from V and 0 bases from J, leaving 9 bases between. There are 16 residues in the CDR3. CDR1 LGHNA and CDR2 YNFKEQ come from the germline V gene.

The genes are TRBV27 and TRBJ1-5; the match to TRBD1 covers 7 bases. V shed 6 bases and J 7 bases; nucleotides not matched to a gene: 6. The CDR3 is 13 residues long. Germline V gene data show CDR1 as MNHEY and CDR2 as SMNVEV (reference sequence). CDR3 nucleotide sequence: TGTGCCAGCAGCATACAGGGGAGACAGCCCCAGCATTTT. This gives the protein CASSIQGRQPQHF.

The V gene is TRBV18, the J gene TRBJ2-5; D remains ambiguous. Germline-derived CDR1 and CDR2 are KGHSH and LQKENI. This CDR3 contains 14 residues. The ends were cut back, 0 bases at V and 4 bases at J, with 9 bases in the middle. CDR3 DNA: TGTGCCAGCTCACCACCTTCGCTTGGAGAGACCCAGTACTTC. Its protein product is CASSPPSLGETQYF.

The chain has TRBV11-2 and TRBJ2-7, with D possibly TRBD1 on 5 matching bases. V was cut by 3 bases and J by 1 base, with 13 bases left in between. The CDR3 sequence is 15 residues long. Germline CDR1 SGHAT, CDR2 FQNNGV. CDR3 sequence reads: CASSLSQGFSYEQYF. The CDR3 nucleotides are TGTGCCAGCAGCTTGTCCCAGGGATTTTCCTACGAGCAGTACTTC.

The chain carries TRBV7-3 and TRBJ1-2, with TRBD1 identical over 7 bases. The germline V gene has CDR1 SGHTA and CDR2 FQGTGA. The CDR3 spans 15 residues. Losses at the gene ends were 5 bases for V and 7 bases for J; bases not matched to a gene: 13. The CDR3 region has the DNA TGTGCCAGCAGCCCCCGACAGGGCTCCGCTAGTGGCTACACCTTC. The encoded protein is CASSPRQGSASGYTF.

The rearrangement uses TRBV5-6 and TRBJ1-3, with D possibly matching TRBD1 (5 bases). This CDR3 spans 15 amino acids. Deletions cut 4 bases from V and 3 bases from J, with 14 bases between. The V gene's germline CDR1 is SGHDT and CDR2 YYEEEE. CDR3: CASSRDQGYGNTIYF. In DNA form, the CDR3 reads TGTGCCAGCAGCCGCGATCAGGGTTATGGAAACACCATATATTTT.

The chain joins TRBV6-1 to TRBJ2-7, with 8 bases that match TRBD1. The germline V gene has CDR1 MNHNS and CDR2 SASEGT. The J segment lost 2 bases and the V segment lost 9 bases, leaving 3 bases of the junction unmatched. The CDR3 spans 12 residues. The CDR3 nucleotides are TGTGCCAGTTCGGACAGGGCCTACGAGCAGTACTTC. This translates into CASSDRAYEQYF.

CDR3 residues: CASSSKQRGVTDTQYF. As DNA, the CDR3 is TGTGCCAGCAGCTCCAAACAGAGAGGGGTTACAGATACGCAGTATTTT. The V call is TRBV13, the J call TRBJ2-3; D tentatively fits TRBD1 or TRBD2 (5 bases each). The V gene's germline CDR1 is PRHDT and CDR2 FYEKMQ (reference sequence). V was clipped by 4 bases and J by 3 bases, with 17 bases between them. CDR3 length equals 16 residues. The variable domain in full, completed from reference TRBV13 and TRBJ2-3, reads AAGVIQSPRHLIKEKRETATLKCYPIPRHDTVYWYQQGPGQDPQFLISFYEKMQSDKGSIPDRFSAQQFSDYHSELNMSSLELGDSALYFCASSSKQRGVTDTQYFGPGTRLTVL.